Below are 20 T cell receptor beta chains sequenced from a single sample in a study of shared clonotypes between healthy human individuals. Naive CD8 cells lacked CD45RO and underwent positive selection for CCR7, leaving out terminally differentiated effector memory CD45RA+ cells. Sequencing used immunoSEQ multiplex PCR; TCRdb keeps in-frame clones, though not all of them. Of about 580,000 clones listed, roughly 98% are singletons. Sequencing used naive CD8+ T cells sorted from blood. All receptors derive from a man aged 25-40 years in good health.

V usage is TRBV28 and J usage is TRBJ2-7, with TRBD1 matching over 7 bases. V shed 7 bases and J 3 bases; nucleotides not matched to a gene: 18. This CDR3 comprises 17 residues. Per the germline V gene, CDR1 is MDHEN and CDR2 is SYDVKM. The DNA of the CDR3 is TGTGCCAGCAAAAGCCGGGACAGAGCCTATAAGGACTACGAGCAGTACTTC. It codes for CASKSRDRAYKDYEQYF.

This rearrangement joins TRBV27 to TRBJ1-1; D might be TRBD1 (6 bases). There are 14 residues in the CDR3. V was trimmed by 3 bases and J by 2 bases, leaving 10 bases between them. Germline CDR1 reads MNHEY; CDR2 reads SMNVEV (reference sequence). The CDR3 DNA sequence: TGTGCCAGCAGTTTTCAGGGGACAAACACTGAAGCTTTCTTT. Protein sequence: CASSFQGTNTEAFF.

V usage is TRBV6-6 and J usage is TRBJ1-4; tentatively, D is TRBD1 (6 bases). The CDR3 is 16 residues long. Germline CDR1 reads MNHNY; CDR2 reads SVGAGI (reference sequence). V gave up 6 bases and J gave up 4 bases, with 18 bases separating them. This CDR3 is CASSSGAGGLNEKLFF. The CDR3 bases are TGTGCCAGCAGCTCGGGGGCCGGGGGGCTTAATGAAAAACTGTTTTTT.

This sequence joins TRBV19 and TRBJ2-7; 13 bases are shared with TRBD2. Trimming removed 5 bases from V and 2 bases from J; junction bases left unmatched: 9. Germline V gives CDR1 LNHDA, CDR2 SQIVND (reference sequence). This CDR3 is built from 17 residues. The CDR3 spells CASSSRTSGSRPYEQYF. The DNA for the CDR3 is TGTGCCAGTAGTTCACGGACTAGCGGGAGTAGGCCCTACGAGCAGTACTTC. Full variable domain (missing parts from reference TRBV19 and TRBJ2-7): DGGITQSPKYLFRKEGQNVTLSCEQNLNHDAMYWYRQDPGQGLRLIYYSQIVNDFQKGDIAEGYSVSREKKESFPLTVTSAQKNPTAFYLCASSSRTSGSRPYEQYFGPGTRLTVT.

In DNA, the CDR3 is TGCAGTGCTAGAGTAGTGGATACGCAGTATTTT. Its translation is CSARVVDTQYF. The chain links TRBV20-1 to TRBJ2-3; D uncertain. Germline lookup yields CDR1 DFQATT and CDR2 SNEGSKA (reference sequence). V was shortened by 1 base and J by 6 bases, with 5 bases between the two germline ends. This CDR3 is 11 amino acids long.

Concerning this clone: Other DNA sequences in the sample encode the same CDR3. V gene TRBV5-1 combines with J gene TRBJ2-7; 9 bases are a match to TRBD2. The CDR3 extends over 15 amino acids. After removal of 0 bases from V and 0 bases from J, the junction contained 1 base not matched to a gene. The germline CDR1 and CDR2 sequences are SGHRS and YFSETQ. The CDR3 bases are TGCGCCAGCAGCTTGGATAGCGGGAGCTCCTACGAGCAGTACTTC. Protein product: CASSLDSGSSYEQYF.

The CDR3 sequence is CASSLGESYEQYF. CDR3 nucleotides: TGTGCCAGCAGCTTGGGTGAGTCCTACGAGCAGTACTTC. The chain carries TRBV5-4 and TRBJ2-7, with D unresolved. CDR3 size: 13 residues. Per germline, CDR1 SGHNT and CDR2 YYREEE (reference sequence). V was clipped by 0 bases and J by 1 base, with 5 bases between them.

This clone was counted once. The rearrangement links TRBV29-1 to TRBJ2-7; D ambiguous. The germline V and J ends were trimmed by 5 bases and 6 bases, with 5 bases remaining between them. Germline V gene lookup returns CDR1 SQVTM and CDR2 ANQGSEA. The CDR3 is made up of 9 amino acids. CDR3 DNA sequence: TGCAGCGTTCAGTTCGAGCAGTACTTC. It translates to CSVQFEQYF.

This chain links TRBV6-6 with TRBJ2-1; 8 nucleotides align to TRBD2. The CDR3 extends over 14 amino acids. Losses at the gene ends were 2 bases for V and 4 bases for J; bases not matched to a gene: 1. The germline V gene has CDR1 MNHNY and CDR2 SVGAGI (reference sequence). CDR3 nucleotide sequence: TGTGCCAGCAGTTACGGCGGGGGGTACAATGAGCAGTTCTTC. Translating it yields CASSYGGGYNEQFF.

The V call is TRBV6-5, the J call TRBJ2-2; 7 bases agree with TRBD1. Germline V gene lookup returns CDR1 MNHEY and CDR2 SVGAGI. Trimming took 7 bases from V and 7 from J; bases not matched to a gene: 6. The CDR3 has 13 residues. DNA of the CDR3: TGTGCCAGCACGCAGGGGGTGGGCGGGGAGCTGTTTTTT. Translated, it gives CASTQGVGGELFF.

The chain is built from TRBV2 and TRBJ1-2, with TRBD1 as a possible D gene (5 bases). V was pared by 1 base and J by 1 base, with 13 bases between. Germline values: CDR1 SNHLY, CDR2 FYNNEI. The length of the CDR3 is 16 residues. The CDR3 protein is CASSEVGLDVNYGYTF. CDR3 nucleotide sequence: TGTGCCAGCAGTGAAGTGGGACTGGACGTTAACTATGGCTACACCTTC.

CDR3 residues: CSVEEVRGVAPNTDTQYF. The CDR3 coding sequence is TGCAGCGTTGAAGAAGTGCGAGGTGTAGCGCCCAACACAGATACGCAGTATTTT. The chain combines TRBV29-1 with TRBJ2-3; D might be TRBD2 (5 bases). This CDR3 has 18 amino acids. From germline, CDR1 is SQVTM and CDR2 ANQGSEA. Trimming took 0 bases from V and 2 from J, leaving 21 bases between them.

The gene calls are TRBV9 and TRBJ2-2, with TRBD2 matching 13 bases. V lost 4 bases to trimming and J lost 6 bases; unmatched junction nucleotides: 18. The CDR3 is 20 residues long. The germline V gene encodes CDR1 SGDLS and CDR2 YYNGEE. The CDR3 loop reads CASSTNPGTSGTMGAGELFF. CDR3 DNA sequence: TGTGCCAGCAGCACGAACCCCGGGACTAGCGGGACCATGGGGGCCGGGGAGCTGTTTTTT.

The CDR3 here is CASSYFVDTQYF. CDR3 in DNA: TGTGCCAGCAGTTATTTCGTAGATACGCAGTATTTT. V and J are TRBV6-6 and TRBJ2-3, with D unclear. The V and J ends lost 3 bases and 5 bases respectively, with 6 bases between them. CDR3 length equals 12 residues. Germline V gene lookup returns CDR1 MNHNY and CDR2 SVGAGI (reference sequence).

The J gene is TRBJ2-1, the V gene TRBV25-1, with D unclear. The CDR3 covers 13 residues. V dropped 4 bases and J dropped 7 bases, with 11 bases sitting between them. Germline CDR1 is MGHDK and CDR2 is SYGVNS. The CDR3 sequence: CASSGPRQNEQFF. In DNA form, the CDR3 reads TGTGCCAGCAGTGGCCCTCGCCAGAATGAGCAGTTCTTC.

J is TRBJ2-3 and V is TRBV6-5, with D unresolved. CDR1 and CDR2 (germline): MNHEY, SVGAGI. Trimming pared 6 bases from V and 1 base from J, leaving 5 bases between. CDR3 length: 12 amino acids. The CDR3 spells CASSIGTDTQYF. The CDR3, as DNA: TGTGCCAGCAGCATAGGCACAGATACGCAGTATTTT.

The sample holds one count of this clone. CDR3 in DNA: TGTGCCAGCAGCGACCGCGGATACTCCTACGAGCAGTACTTC. It encodes CASSDRGYSYEQYF. This chain connects TRBV5-6 to TRBJ2-7; D unresolved. Germline values: CDR1 SGHDT, CDR2 YYEEEE. This CDR3 is 14 amino acids long. The V end was cut by 4 bases, the J end by 0 bases, with 11 bases between.

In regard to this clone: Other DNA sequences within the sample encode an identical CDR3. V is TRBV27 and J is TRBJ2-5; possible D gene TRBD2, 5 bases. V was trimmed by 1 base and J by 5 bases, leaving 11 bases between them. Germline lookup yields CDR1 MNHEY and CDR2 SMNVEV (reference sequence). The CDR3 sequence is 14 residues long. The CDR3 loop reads CASSLLGGGETQYF. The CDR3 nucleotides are TGTGCCAGCAGTTTATTAGGAGGTGGGGAGACCCAGTACTTC.

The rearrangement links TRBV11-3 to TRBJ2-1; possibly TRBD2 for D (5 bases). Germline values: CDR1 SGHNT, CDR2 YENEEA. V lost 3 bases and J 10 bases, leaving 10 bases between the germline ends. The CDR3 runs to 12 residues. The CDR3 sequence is CASSFRDREQFF. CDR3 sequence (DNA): TGTGCCAGCAGCTTCCGGGATCGGGAGCAGTTCTTC.

CDR3 sequence: CASSFGAGQEQYF. The CDR3 DNA reads TGTGCCAGCAGCTTCGGGGCAGGTCAGGAGCAGTACTTC. This chain uses TRBV7-9 with TRBJ2-7; possibly TRBD1 or TRBD2 for D (5 bases each). The CDR3 is 13 residues long. Germline lookup yields CDR1 SEHNR and CDR2 FQNEAQ (reference sequence). Trimming took off 3 bases at V and 7 bases at J, with 13 bases between the two ends.